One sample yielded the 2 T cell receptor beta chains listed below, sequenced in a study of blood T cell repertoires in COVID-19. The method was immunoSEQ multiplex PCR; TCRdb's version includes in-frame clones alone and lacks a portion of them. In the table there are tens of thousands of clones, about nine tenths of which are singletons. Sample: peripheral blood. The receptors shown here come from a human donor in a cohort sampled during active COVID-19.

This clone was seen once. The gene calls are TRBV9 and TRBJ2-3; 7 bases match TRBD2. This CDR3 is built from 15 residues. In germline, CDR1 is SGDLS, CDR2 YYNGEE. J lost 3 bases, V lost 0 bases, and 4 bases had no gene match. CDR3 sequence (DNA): TGTGCCAGCAGCGTAGCTCAGCGGGGTACAGATACGCAGTATTTT. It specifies CASSVAQRGTDTQYF.

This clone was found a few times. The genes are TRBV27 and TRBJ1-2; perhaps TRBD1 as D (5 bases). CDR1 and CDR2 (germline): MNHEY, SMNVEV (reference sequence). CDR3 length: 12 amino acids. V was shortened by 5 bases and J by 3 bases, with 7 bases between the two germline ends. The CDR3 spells CASSGADYGYTF. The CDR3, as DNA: TGTGCCAGCAGTGGGGCGGACTATGGCTACACCTTC.